The present T cell receptor (beta chain) was sequenced within a study of T cell responses to AZD1222 COVID-19 vaccine (dated by TCRdb to 2020 to 2023). For the study in its entirety: AZD1222 recipients given second doses at about 4 weeks or at about 12 weeks were pooled, since spike-specific TCR depth and breadth were not found to differ between the two schedules. A total of approximately 250 trial participants underwent TCR sequencing, of whom nearly 210 had received two doses of AZD1222 and about 26 had received two doses of the MenACWY control vaccine. Trial participants were enrolled by age into subgroups of 18-55, 56-69 and 70-plus years, and about 150, 27 and 61 TCR-sequenced participants, respectively, were included in these subgroups.

The full study reports these points: Vaccine-associated CD4 TCRs spanned the whole spike protein, with dominant responses in regions 160-218 and 743-854. Conclusions about previously exposed vaccinees are limited because only a handful of AZD1222 recipients were SARS-CoV-2 seropositive at baseline. Nearly half of unique spike-specific TCRs reportedly recognized epitopes outside regions mutated in the B.1.351 and B.1.1.7 variants. A significant rise in spike-specific TCR breadth and depth was observed after two AZD1222 doses relative to day 0 and relative to MenACWY recipients. In the small 56-69-year group, the increase in depth fell short of significance, most likely because of low power. Because no day 14 peak-response samples were available, repertoires were characterized only after the peak T cell response. Most participants were white British and females outnumbered males, and the authors suggested that clonal diversity may have been underestimated.

The CDR3 regions of human TCRbeta chains were subjected to immunosequencing. As for how the authors treated the data: Repertoire TCRs were matched against a reference library of SARS-CoV-2-specific TCRs generated with the MIRA antigen-specificity platform. Breadth was defined as the fraction of unique TCRs that were SARS-CoV-2-associated, and depth was defined as the fraction of total T cells that were SARS-CoV-2-associated. Using the MIRA data, every spike-specific TCR was mapped to the spike region that the TCR reacted to and assigned to either a CD4 or a CD8 class. Log10-transformed breadth and depth values were compared by one-way ANOVA with Sidak's multiple comparisons tests. TCRdb provides this immuneACCESS table in a form limited to in-frame rearrangements. Some clones are lacking; in checked studies, under half of them reflect an unresolved V gene, and why the rest are absent is not known. D and trimming were read from the DNA, whereas the V and J calls and clone size are those reported in that table. Across this sample there are over 80,000 clones, with around 87% seen only once. The biggest ten clones account for 30% to 35% of the sample.

Sample time point, as interpreted from the label and publication: baseline before first vaccination. Vaccinee samples were obtained from the UK trials COV001 and COV002, which included a single-blind randomized controlled phase 2/3 trial of AZD1222 (ChAdOx1 nCoV-19) in healthy adults. For TCRbeta chain sequencing, PBMC samples from trial participants were taken at day 0 and at day 28 after the second dose. With respect to this clone: What antigen it recognizes has not been identified. Within one base of it there is no much larger clone, and no base qualities were kept.

CDR1 is given as MNHEY and CDR2 as SVGAGI, both from the germline V gene. V is cut by 6 bases and J by 6 bases, and the space between the germline ends is 16 bases. Inclusive of the bounding cysteine and phenylalanine, the CDR3 is 14 residues long. Of all the DNA, just the CDR3 is kept, 42 bases in frame from base 1. The source was peripheral blood, collected on day 0 of AZD1222 vaccination. The sequence links TRBV6-5 to TRBJ2-3; D gene: possibly TRBD2, on 5 matching bases. This TCR derives from an adult in good health. In nucleotides, the sequence is TGTGCCAGCAGGAGGGCCCGCCAGGCCGATACGCAGTATTTT. Translated, this is CASRRARQADTQYF.